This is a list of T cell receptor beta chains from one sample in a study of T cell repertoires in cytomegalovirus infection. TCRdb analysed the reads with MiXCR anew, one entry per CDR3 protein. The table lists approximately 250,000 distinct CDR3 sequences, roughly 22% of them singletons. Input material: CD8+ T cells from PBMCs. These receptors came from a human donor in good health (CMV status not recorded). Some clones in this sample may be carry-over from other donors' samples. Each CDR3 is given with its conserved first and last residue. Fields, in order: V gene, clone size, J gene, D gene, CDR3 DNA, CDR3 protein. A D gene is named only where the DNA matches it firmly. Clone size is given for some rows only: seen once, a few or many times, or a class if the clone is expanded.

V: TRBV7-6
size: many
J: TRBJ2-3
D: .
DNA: TGTGCCAGCAGCTTAATGTATGGAGGTCCAGATACGCAGTATTTT
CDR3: CASSLMYGGPDTQYF

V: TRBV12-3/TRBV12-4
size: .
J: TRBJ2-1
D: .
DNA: TGTGCCAGCAGTTTAACAGGGAGGAACAATGAGCAGTTCTTC
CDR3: CASSLTGRNNEQFF

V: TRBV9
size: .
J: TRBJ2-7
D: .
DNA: TGTGCCAGCAGCGTAGAAGGGGACGACGAGCAGTACTTC
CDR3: CASSVEGDDEQYF

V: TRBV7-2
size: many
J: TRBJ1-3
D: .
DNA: TGTGCCAGCAGCTTCCTTCTGAACCCCTCTGGAAACACCATATATTTT
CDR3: CASSFLLNPSGNTIYF

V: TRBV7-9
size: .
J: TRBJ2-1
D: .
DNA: TGTGCCAGCAGCTTAATTCTTGGGGACGAGCAGTTCTTC
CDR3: CASSLILGDEQFF

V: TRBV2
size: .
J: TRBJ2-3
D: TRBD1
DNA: TGTGCCAGCAGTAAACAGGGGGCTAGCACAGATACGCAGTATTTT
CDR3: CASSKQGASTDTQYF

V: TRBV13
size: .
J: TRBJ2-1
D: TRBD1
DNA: TGTGCCAGCAGCCCCGGGACAGATGCCTACAATGAGCAGTTCTTC
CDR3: CASSPGTDAYNEQFF

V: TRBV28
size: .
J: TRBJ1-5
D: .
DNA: TGTGCCAGCAGTTCTCGGCAGGGCTCCCAGCCCCAGCATTTT
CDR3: CASSSRQGSQPQHF

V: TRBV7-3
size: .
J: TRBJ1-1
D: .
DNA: TGTGCCAGCAGCTTAGGGAGCAGGGGCTCGAACACTGAAGCTTTCTTT
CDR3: CASSLGSRGSNTEAFF

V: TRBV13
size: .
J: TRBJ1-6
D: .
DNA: TGTGCCAGCAGCCCGGGGGGTTCACCCCTCCACTTT
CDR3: CASSPGGSPLHF

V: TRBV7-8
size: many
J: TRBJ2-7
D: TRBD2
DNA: TGTGCCAGCAGCTTAGTCGGCGGGGGGGCCTACGAGCAGTACTTC
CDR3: CASSLVGGGAYEQYF

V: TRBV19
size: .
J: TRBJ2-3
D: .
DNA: TGTGCCAGTAGCACTTGGCTATACACAGATACGCAGTATTTT
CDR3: CASSTWLYTDTQYF

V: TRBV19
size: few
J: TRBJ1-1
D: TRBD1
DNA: TGTGCCAGTAGGCCGGGACAGGGGTCGATAAACACTGAAGCTTTCTTT
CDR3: CASRPGQGSINTEAFF

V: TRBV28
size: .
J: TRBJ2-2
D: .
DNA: TGTGCCAGCAGTTACACGGGACCGTACACCGGGGAGCTGTTTTTT
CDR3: CASSYTGPYTGELFF

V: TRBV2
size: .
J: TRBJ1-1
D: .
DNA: TGTGCCAGCAGAGCCCCGGGTAACACTGAAGCTTTCTTT
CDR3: CASRAPGNTEAFF

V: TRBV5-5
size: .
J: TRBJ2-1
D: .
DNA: TGTGCCAGCAGCTTGAGGAGGGGGGACTACAATGAGCAGTTCTTC
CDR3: CASSLRRGDYNEQFF

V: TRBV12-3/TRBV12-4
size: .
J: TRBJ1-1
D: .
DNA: TGTGCCAGCAGTTTGGGGGGGGCTGAAACTTTCTTT
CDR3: CASSLGGAETFF

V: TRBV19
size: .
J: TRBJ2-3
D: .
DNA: TGTGCCAGTACCCCGGGGGGCCTTTCCACAGATACGCAGTATTTT
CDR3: CASTPGGLSTDTQYF

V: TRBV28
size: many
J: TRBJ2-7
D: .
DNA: TGTGCCAGCAGTTTTATTAGCAGATCCTACGAGCAGTACTTC
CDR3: CASSFISRSYEQYF

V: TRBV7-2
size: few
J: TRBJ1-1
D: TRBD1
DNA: TGTGCCAGCAGCTTAGAGGGGGCAGGGGGCACTGAAGCTTTCTTT
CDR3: CASSLEGAGGTEAFF

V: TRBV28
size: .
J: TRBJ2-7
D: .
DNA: TGTGCCAGCAGTTTCCCGGCGATCTCCTACGAGCAGTACTTC
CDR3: CASSFPAISYEQYF

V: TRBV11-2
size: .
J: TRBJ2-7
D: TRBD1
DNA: TGTGCCAGCAGCCTTTGGACAGGGCGGGCCTACGAGCAGTACTTC
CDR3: CASSLWTGRAYEQYF

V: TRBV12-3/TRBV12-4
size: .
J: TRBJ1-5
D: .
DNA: TGTGCCAGCAGGAGCGGCAGCAACAATCAGCCCCAGCATTTT
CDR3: CASRSGSNNQPQHF

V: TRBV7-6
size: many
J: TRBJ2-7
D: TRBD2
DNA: TGTGCCAGCAGCTCCTTAGCGGGGGGGTACGAGCAGTACTTC
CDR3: CASSSLAGGYEQYF

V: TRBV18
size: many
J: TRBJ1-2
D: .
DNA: TGTGCCAGCTCACCGGGGGACGGCTATGGCTACACCTTC
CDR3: CASSPGDGYGYTF